Following are 24 T cell receptor beta chains from one sample sequenced in a study of neurological immune-mediated disorders. Time point here: longitudinal time-point 2. MiXCR, run by TCRdb on the 5' RACE reads, gives a single entry per CDR3 protein. Of roughly 98,000 distinct CDR3 sequences in the sample, 13% were seen once. The source material was PBMCs. These receptors originate from a female donor with HTLV-1-associated myelopathy (HAM/TSP).

The gene calls are TRBV9 and TRBJ2-2; D unresolved. Trimming shortened V by 4 bases and J by 5 bases, and 6 bases separated the two germline ends. CDR3 length: 12 amino acids. CDR1 and CDR2 from the germline V gene are SGDLS and YYNGEE. CDR3 DNA sequence: TGTGCCAGCAGCCCTCGTACCGGGGAGCTGTTTTTT. As protein: CASSPRTGELFF.

There are many counts of this clonotype. The gene calls are TRBV5-1 and TRBJ2-1; possible D gene TRBD1, 5 bases. Trimming removed 5 bases at V and 6 bases at J, with 18 bases between. The CDR3 length is 15 residues. Germline V gene sequence: CDR1 SGHRS, CDR2 YFSETQ. The CDR3 reads CASRDRAQGFNEQFF. The CDR3 nucleotides are TGCGCCAGCAGGGACCGGGCCCAGGGCTTCAATGAGCAGTTCTTC.

The chain links TRBV20-1 to TRBJ2-1, with 9 bases matching TRBD2. The length of the CDR3 is 17 residues. Germline values: CDR1 DFQATT, CDR2 SNEGSKA (reference sequence). V dropped 1 base and J dropped 7; count of bases not matched to a gene: 14. This CDR3 reads CSARVMTRLAGPNEQFF. CDR3 DNA: TGCAGTGCTAGAGTAATGACACGGCTAGCGGGGCCAAATGAGCAGTTCTTC.

This clonotype was observed many times. The V and J genes are TRBV4-2 and TRBJ1-1, with D perhaps matching TRBD1 (5 bases). The ends were cut back, 0 bases at V and 0 bases at J, with 11 bases in the middle. Germline CDR1 LGHNA, CDR2 YNFKEQ. The CDR3 extends over 16 amino acids. This CDR3 is CASSQDLEGMNTEAFF. Here the CDR3 DNA reads TGTGCCAGCAGCCAAGATCTGGAGGGGATGAACACTGAAGCTTTCTTT.

Ten or more counts support this clonotype. The gene calls are TRBV28 and TRBJ2-1; D possibly corresponds to TRBD2 (5 bases). This CDR3 region has 11 residues. The germline gives CDR1 MDHEN, CDR2 SYDVKM. The CDR3 loop is CATQERSEQFF. The CDR3 DNA follows: TGTGCTACCCAGGAGCGGTCCGAGCAGTTCTTC.

This clonotype showed up many times. V usage is TRBV11-2 and J usage is TRBJ2-7, with a possible D match to TRBD2 (6 bases). The length of the CDR3 is 16 residues. Germline CDR1 and CDR2: SGHAT and FQNNGV. Deletions cut 5 bases from V and 2 bases from J, with 19 bases between. The CDR3 DNA follows: TGTGCCAGCAGCCCACGTGGTAGCGGTAAACCCTACGAGCAGTACTTC. As protein: CASSPRGSGKPYEQYF.

In this sample, this clonotype turned up many times. This rearrangement joins TRBV5-1 to TRBJ2-5; D is undetermined. Deletions cut 4 bases from V and 5 bases from J, with 12 bases between. The CDR3 has 13 residues. CDR1 and CDR2 (germline): SGHRS, YFSETQ. This CDR3 is CASSNPTIETQYF. In DNA form, the CDR3 reads TGCGCCAGCAGCAACCCCACGATCGAGACCCAGTACTTC.

This clonotype has a count of ten or more. This chain links TRBV27 with TRBJ2-7; tentatively, D is TRBD1 or TRBD2 (6 bases each). From germline, CDR1 is MNHEY and CDR2 SMNVEV (reference sequence). The CDR3 covers 17 residues. V lost 8 bases and J 0 bases, leaving 23 bases between the germline ends. The CDR3 DNA reads TGTGCCAGCGCCCCGGGATGGGGGGCGCAAAACTCCTACGAGCAGTACTTC. It yields the protein CASAPGWGAQNSYEQYF.

This clonotype occurred many times. The genes are TRBV28 and TRBJ2-5; D perhaps matches TRBD2 (5 bases). The CDR3 runs to 12 residues. CDR1 MDHEN and CDR2 SYDVKM come from the germline V gene. The germline V and J ends were trimmed by 7 bases and 0 bases, with 6 bases remaining between them. As DNA, the CDR3 is TGTGCCAGCAAGCGGTACCAAGAGACCCAGTACTTC. As protein: CASKRYQETQYF.

At least ten counts were recorded for this clonotype. The chain joins TRBV2 to TRBJ1-5, with D possibly being TRBD1 (6 bases). The CDR3 length is 14 residues. V gave up 6 bases and J gave up 0 bases, with 9 bases separating them. In germline, CDR1 is SNHLY, CDR2 FYNNEI. For the CDR3, the DNA is TGTGCCAGCAGGACAGGACCTAGCAATCAGCCCCAGCATTTT. It codes for CASRTGPSNQPQHF.

This clonotype has ten or more counts. The chain uses TRBV9 and TRBJ2-2; possibly TRBD2 for D (6 bases). The CDR3 has 16 amino acids. Trimming stripped 0 bases from V and 6 bases from J, with 15 bases between. CDR1 and CDR2 from the germline V gene are SGDLS and YYNGEE. The CDR3 region has the DNA TGTGCCAGCAGCGTAGGACTAGGTGTTTCGGCCGGGGAGCTGTTTTTT. Amino acids: CASSVGLGVSAGELFF.

This clonotype was counted at least ten times. The chain links TRBV6-5 to TRBJ1-1; D is possibly TRBD1 (5 bases). The CDR3 length is 11 residues. CDR1 and CDR2 from the germline V gene are MNHEY and SVGAGI. Trimming left V 5 bases short and J 14 bases short, with 15 bases between. The CDR3 coding sequence is TGTGCCAGCAGTAGGGGTGTCGAACGGTTCTTT. Protein sequence: CASSRGVERFF.

This clonotype occurred many times. The chain has TRBV5-1 and TRBJ2-3; 12 bases map to TRBD2. The CDR3 runs to 16 residues. V lost 4 bases, J lost 2 bases, and 5 bases stayed unmatched. The germline V gene encodes CDR1 SGHRS and CDR2 YFSETQ. The chain's CDR3 is CASSGTSGGPTDTQYF. In nucleotides, the CDR3 is TGCGCCAGCAGCGGCACTAGCGGGGGGCCCACAGATACGCAGTATTTT.

This clonotype was seen repeatedly, ten times or more. The chain is built from TRBV5-1 and TRBJ2-3; TRBD2 matches 13 bases. Germline lookup yields CDR1 SGHRS and CDR2 YFSETQ. The V segment lost 0 bases and the J segment 4 bases; nucleotides outside the gene matches: 2. The length of the CDR3 is 16 residues. The CDR3 loop reads CASSLAGTSGADTQYF. The CDR3 bases are TGCGCCAGCAGCTTGGCCGGGACTAGCGGGGCAGATACGCAGTATTTT. Full variable domain (rest looked up from reference TRBV5-1 and TRBJ2-3): KAGVTQTPRYLIKTRGQQVTLSCSPISGHRSVSWYQQTPGQGLQFLFEYFSETQRNKGNFPGRFSGRQFSNSRSEMNVSTLELGDSALYLCASSLAGTSGADTQYFGPGTRLTVL.

There are many counts of this clonotype. This chain links TRBV29-1 with TRBJ2-3, with D tentatively TRBD1 or TRBD2 (5 bases each). The CDR3 has 14 residues. The V gene lost 6 bases and the J gene lost 5 bases, with 18 bases spanning the gap. From germline, CDR1 is SQVTM and CDR2 ANQGSEA. CDR3: CSVGHLAGKDTQYF. The CDR3 nucleotides read TGCAGCGTGGGGCACTTGGCGGGCAAAGATACGCAGTATTTT.

In its sample, this clonotype was seen many times. The genes are TRBV5-1 and TRBJ2-1; D is possibly TRBD1 (6 bases). Trimming removed 5 bases from V and 8 bases from J, with 14 bases in between. There are 13 residues in the CDR3. Per germline, CDR1 SGHRS and CDR2 YFSETQ. CDR3 in DNA: TGCGCCAGCAGTTCAGGGGAAGGGTATGAGCAGTTCTTC. This encodes CASSSGEGYEQFF. Full variable domain (remainder filled in from reference TRBV5-1 and TRBJ2-1): KAGVTQTPRYLIKTRGQQVTLSCSPISGHRSVSWYQQTPGQGLQFLFEYFSETQRNKGNFPGRFSGRQFSNSRSEMNVSTLELGDSALYLCASSSGEGYEQFFGPGTRLTVL.

This clonotype was seen repeatedly, ten times or more. The chain carries TRBV7-2 and TRBJ2-7, with D unresolved. The germline V gene encodes CDR1 SGHTA and CDR2 FQGNSA. Trimming stripped 5 bases from V and 2 bases from J, with 4 bases between. This CDR3 is 11 amino acids long. The CDR3 DNA follows: TGTGCCAGCAGCACGGCCTACGAGCAGTACTTC. Protein sequence: CASSTAYEQYF.

The sample holds many counts of this clonotype. The rearrangement uses TRBV5-1 and TRBJ2-1, with 7 bases that match TRBD1. There are 15 residues in the CDR3. V lost 0 bases and J lost 4; bases outside the gene matches: 4. Germline CDR1 SGHRS, CDR2 YFSETQ. CDR3 nucleotides: TGCGCCAGCAGCTTGGTAGGACAGGTTTACAATGAGCAGTTCTTC. Translated: CASSLVGQVYNEQFF.

This clonotype has a count of ten or more. This rearrangement joins TRBV20-1 to TRBJ2-7, with D maybe TRBD1 (6 bases). Germline V lookup: CDR1 DFQATT, CDR2 SNEGSKA (reference sequence). V was pared by 8 bases and J by 3 bases, with 14 bases between. There are 12 residues in the CDR3. CDR3 loop: CSTTDSRYEQYF. CDR3 nucleotides: TGCAGTACTACGGACAGCCGCTACGAGCAGTACTTC.

V gene TRBV14 combines with J gene TRBJ2-1; the D gene could be TRBD1 or TRBD2 (5 bases each). CDR1 is SGHDN and CDR2 is FVKESK in the germline V gene. Trimming shortened V by 4 bases and J by 2 bases, and 15 bases separated the two germline ends. This CDR3 contains 16 residues. The CDR3 region has the DNA TGTGCCAGCAGCCGCCTCGGGGCTTCCCCCTACAATGAGCAGTTCTTC. It is translated as CASSRLGASPYNEQFF.

A remark on this clonotype: A much larger clonotype is one base distant, so this may be a read error. This sequence joins TRBV28 and TRBJ2-4; D is undetermined. Germline lookup yields CDR1 MDHEN and CDR2 SYDVKM. Trimming removed 10 bases from V and 6 bases from J, with 16 bases in between. The CDR3 covers 13 residues. Here the CDR3 reads CANSQSWGNIQYF. The CDR3 coding sequence is TGTGCCAACAGCCAGAGTTGGGGAAACATTCAGTACTTC.

In its sample, this clonotype was seen many times. The chain links TRBV6-1 to TRBJ1-6; 9 nucleotides line up with TRBD1. The CDR3 length is 16 residues. With V trimmed by 5 bases and J by 8 bases, 10 bases remained unmatched. From germline, CDR1 is MNHNS and CDR2 SASEGT. The CDR3 here is CASSKTGGGADSPLHF. The CDR3 DNA reads TGTGCCAGCAGTAAGACAGGGGGGGGAGCAGATTCACCCCTCCACTTT.

This clonotype was seen many times. As DNA, the CDR3 is TGTGCCAGCAGTTCCGACAATCAGCCCCAGCATTTT. Amino acids: CASSSDNQPQHF. This chain connects TRBV12-3 or TRBV12-4 to TRBJ1-5; D gene ambiguous. Between the trimmed V and J ends, which lost 4 bases and 3 bases, there was a span of 4 bases. CDR3 length: 12 residues.

About this clonotype itself: The junction departs from the called germline gene at one end, perhaps through a read error. The chain has TRBV6-5 and TRBJ2-6, with D perhaps matching TRBD2 (6 bases). From germline, CDR1 is MNHEY and CDR2 SVGAGI. The CDR3 sequence is 15 residues long. The CDR3 region is CASSYGGAGANDLTF. The CDR3 DNA reads TGTGCCAGCAGTTACGGAGGGGCCGGAGCCAACGACCTGACTTTC.